This T cell receptor (beta chain) was identified during a study of blood T cell repertoires in COVID-19. Measured with immunoSEQ multiplex PCR; TCRdb has only the in-frame clones, and not every one. The sample lists approximately 200,000 clones; approximately 91% were seen once. Germline CDR1 and CDR2: MNHNS and SASEGT. The CDR3 consists of 18 residues. Trimming cost V 4 bases and J 5 bases; bases outside gene matches: 17. This sequence was found in an older woman with acute or convalescent COVID-19. Source material: peripheral blood. The rearrangement links TRBV6-1 to TRBJ1-5; the match to TRBD1 covers 7 bases. The CDR3 is CASSGRDRDGFWDQPQHF. The CDR3 DNA sequence: TGTGCCAGCAGTGGCCGCGACAGGGACGGATTTTGGGATCAGCCCCAGCATTTT.